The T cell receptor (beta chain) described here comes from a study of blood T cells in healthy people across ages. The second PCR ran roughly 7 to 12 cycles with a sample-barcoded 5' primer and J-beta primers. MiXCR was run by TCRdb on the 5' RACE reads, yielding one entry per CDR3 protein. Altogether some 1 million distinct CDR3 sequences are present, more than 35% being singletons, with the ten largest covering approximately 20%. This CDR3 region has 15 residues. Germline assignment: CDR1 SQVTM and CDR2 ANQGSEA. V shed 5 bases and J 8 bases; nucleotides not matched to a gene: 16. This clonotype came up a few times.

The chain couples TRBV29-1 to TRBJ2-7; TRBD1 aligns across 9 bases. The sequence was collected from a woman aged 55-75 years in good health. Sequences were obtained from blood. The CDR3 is CSVRRSGQGTRQQYF. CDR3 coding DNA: TGCAGCGTTAGAAGGAGCGGACAGGGGACGCGCCAGCAGTACTTC.